Listed here are 23 T cell receptor beta chains from one sample, sequenced in a study of glioma-infiltrating T cells. Using RNA template, CDR3s of TCR alpha and beta were amplified with iRepertoire arm-PCR. TCRdb ran MiXCR on the multiplex PCR reads and lists one entry per CDR3 protein. The data contain 170,000 or so distinct CDR3 sequences, roughly two fifths of them singletons. Source material: glioma tissue, nonneoplastic brain tissue, or PBMCs (not recorded which). Every receptor here comes from a human donor with low-grade glioma or glioblastoma, undergoing nonglioma brain surgery, or in good health (not recorded which).

A word on this clonotype: At one of its ends the junction is not consistent with the germline gene, which may arise from a read error. The rearrangement links TRBV7-8 to TRBJ2-7; possible D gene TRBD2, 5 bases. The germline gives CDR1 SGHVS, CDR2 FQNEAQ. CDR3 length: 14 residues. CDR3 sequence (DNA): TGTGCCAGCAGATTAGCTCGAGCGGCCTACGAGCAGTACTTC. This codes for CASRLARAAYEQYF.

The chain is built from TRBV20-1 and TRBJ2-1, with D perhaps being TRBD1 or TRBD2 (5 bases each). Germline loops: CDR1 DFQATT, CDR2 SNEGSKA (reference sequence). V lost 5 bases, J lost 4 bases, and 15 bases lay in between. The CDR3 is 14 amino acids. In DNA form, the CDR3 reads TGCAGTGCTCCTCGAGGGGAAAAATACAATGAGCAGTTCTTC. It is translated as CSAPRGEKYNEQFF.

This chain's CDR3 is CASSHIAGDSYEQYF. In nucleotides, the CDR3 is TGTGCCAGCAGCCATATAGCGGGAGACTCCTACGAGCAGTACTTC. The chain couples TRBV3-1 to TRBJ2-7; 9 nucleotides agree with TRBD2. V dropped 3 bases and J dropped 0; count of bases not matched to a gene: 3. Germline V gene sequence: CDR1 LGHDT, CDR2 YNNKEL (reference sequence). This CDR3 region has 15 residues.

Notes on this clonotype: A much larger clone differs from this one at a single base, so this may be a read error. In nucleotides, the CDR3 is TGCAGTGCTAGTTCGGATGACAGACTCAACTACGAGCAGTACTTC. Translated: CSASSDDRLNYEQYF. The chain has TRBV20-1 and TRBJ2-7, with D possibly TRBD1 on 5 matching bases. Germline V gene lookup returns CDR1 DFQATT and CDR2 SNEGSKA (reference sequence). The CDR3 is made up of 15 amino acids. Trimming pared 3 bases from V and 3 bases from J, leaving 18 bases between.

Comments on this clonotype: Just one base apart from a much larger clone, this may be a read error. The chain links TRBV24-1 to TRBJ2-2, with D unresolved. CDR1 and CDR2 from the germline V gene are KGHDR and SFDVKD. This CDR3 contains 16 residues. This chain's CDR3 is CATSGWTESNTEELFF. The CDR3 DNA follows: TGTGCCACCAGTGGATGGACGGAGTCGAACACCGAGGAGCTGTTTTTT.

On this clonotype: Since a much larger clone is just one base distant, this may be a read error. The chain couples TRBV20-1 to TRBJ1-1, with a possible D match to TRBD1 (5 bases). CDR1 and CDR2 from the germline V gene are DFQATT and SNEGSKA (reference sequence). This CDR3 is built from 14 residues. CDR3 DNA: TGCAGTGCTAGAATGGGGGGATGGAACACTGAAGCTTCCTTT. Amino acids: CSARMGGWNTEASF.

Concerning this clonotype itself: A much larger clone differs by one base, so this may be a read error. V gene TRBV3-1 combines with J gene TRBJ1-3, with D unclear. The CDR3 length is 14 residues. Trimming took off 6 bases at V and 3 bases at J, with 12 bases between the two ends. CDR1 is LGHDT and CDR2 is YNNKEL in the germline V gene (reference sequence). The CDR3 here is CASRQMFGGNTIYF. DNA of the CDR3: TGTGCCAGCAGGCAGATGTTTGGTGGAAACACCATATATTTT.

This clonotype occurred many times. The rearrangement uses TRBV27 and TRBJ1-1, with D possibly TRBD1 on 6 matching bases. The CDR3 totals 14 residues. Looked up from germline, CDR1 is MNHEY and CDR2 is SMNVEV (reference sequence). Trimming removed 4 bases at V and 3 bases at J, with 12 bases between. CDR3 nucleotide sequence: TGTGCCAGCAGTTCACTTACAGGGCACACTGAAGCTTTCTTT. It codes for CASSSLTGHTEAFF.

CDR3 region: CASRTANQPQHF. The CDR3 region has the DNA TGTGCCAGTAGGACGGCTAATCAGCCCCAGCATTTT. The V call is TRBV19, the J call TRBJ1-5; no reliable D call. The CDR3 consists of 12 residues. Trimming stripped 6 bases from V and 4 bases from J, with 7 bases between. Germline CDR1 is LNHDA and CDR2 is SQIVND (reference sequence).

This clonotype was counted a few times. The rearrangement joins TRBV29-1 to TRBJ1-2; TRBD1 might be the D (6 bases). Trimming shortened V by 2 bases and J by 3 bases, and 13 bases separated the two germline ends. CDR3 length: 14 residues. CDR1 and CDR2 from the germline V gene are SQVTM and ANQGSEA. The chain's CDR3 is CSVESGGAHYGYTF. As DNA, the CDR3 is TGCAGCGTTGAATCCGGGGGCGCCCACTATGGCTACACCTTC.

A note on this clonotype: A junction end diverges from the germline sequence, so it may reflect a read error. J is TRBJ1-4 and V is TRBV20-1; D may be TRBD1 (6 bases). The germline V gene encodes CDR1 DFQATT and CDR2 SNEGSKA (reference sequence). There are 16 residues in the CDR3. CDR3 residues: CSATSPRDGDNEKLIF. The CDR3 bases are TGCAGTGCAACAAGCCCCCGAGACGGGGACAATGAAAAACTGATTTTT.

V gene TRBV9 combines with J gene TRBJ2-7; D uncertain. V dropped 0 bases and J dropped 5 bases, with 12 bases sitting between them. In germline, CDR1 is SGDLS, CDR2 YYNGEE. The CDR3 runs to 14 residues. CDR3 sequence (DNA): TGTGCCAGCAGCGTAGCCGCGCTTGGGAACGAGCAGTACTTC. It encodes CASSVAALGNEQYF. Full variable domain (missing parts from reference TRBV9 and TRBJ2-7): DSGVTQTPKHLITATGQRVTLRCSPRSGDLSVYWYQQSLDQGLQFLIQYYNGEERAKGNILERFSAQQFPDLHSELNLSSLELGDSALYFCASSVAALGNEQYFGPGTRLTVT.

A few counts support this clonotype. V and J are TRBV2 and TRBJ2-1; D not resolved. Germline lookup yields CDR1 SNHLY and CDR2 FYNNEI. The CDR3 is 14 amino acids. Trimming stripped 0 bases from V and 5 bases from J, with 8 bases between. The CDR3 region has the DNA TGTGCCAGCAGTGAAGCGGGAAGCCACAATGAGCAGTTCTTC. The encoded protein is CASSEAGSHNEQFF.

There are many counts of this clonotype. V is TRBV3-1 and J is TRBJ1-2; D not resolved. The length of the CDR3 is 12 residues. Between the trimmed V and J ends, which lost 1 base and 7 bases, there was a span of 7 bases. Germline V lookup: CDR1 LGHDT, CDR2 YNNKEL (reference sequence). CDR3 coding DNA: TGTGCCAGCAGCCAAGTAAGTCGTGGCTACACCTTC. This sequence encodes CASSQVSRGYTF.

Remarks on this clonotype: Being one base from a much bigger clone, this may be a read error. V and J are TRBV6-1 and TRBJ2-7; no clear D gene. Trimming cost V 8 bases and J 5 bases, with 13 bases left between them. This CDR3 is built from 12 residues. Germline lookup yields CDR1 MNHNS and CDR2 SASEGT. The CDR3 region is CASSPVPHEQYF. CDR3 nucleotide sequence: TGTGCCAGCTCCCCGGTTCCCCACGAGCAGTACTTC.

The chain carries TRBV29-1 and TRBJ1-2; tentative D call: TRBD1 (5 bases). The CDR3 spans 14 residues. V was shortened by 3 bases and J by 2 bases, with 13 bases between the two germline ends. The germline V gene encodes CDR1 SQVTM and CDR2 ANQGSEA. The CDR3 is CSVEGVSENYGYTF. CDR3 DNA sequence: TGCAGCGTTGAGGGGGTCAGCGAGAACTATGGCTACACCTTC.

At least ten counts were recorded for this clonotype. The chain carries TRBV19 and TRBJ1-5; 10 bases align to TRBD1. This CDR3 is built from 16 residues. J was trimmed by 7 bases and V by 1 base; bases with no gene match: 7. Looked up from germline, CDR1 is LNHDA and CDR2 is SQIVND (reference sequence). The DNA of the CDR3 is TGTGCCAGTAGTATAGGAGTCGGACAGGGGGTACAGCCCCAGCATTTT. Translation: CASSIGVGQGVQPQHF.

Of note for this clonotype: The junction departs from germline at one end; a sequencing error may be responsible. V is TRBV2 and J is TRBJ2-5; D is ambiguous. From germline, CDR1 is SNHLY and CDR2 FYNNEI. This CDR3 spans 16 amino acids. The CDR3 region has the DNA TGTGCAAGCAGTGAACGTGTCAGCCTGGTGGTACGGACCCAGTACTTC. It encodes CASSERVSLVVRTQYF.

This clonotype was observed many times. The chain is built from TRBV20-1 and TRBJ2-7; 9 nucleotides line up with TRBD1. The CDR3 covers 14 residues. Germline CDR1 is DFQATT and CDR2 is SNEGSKA (reference sequence). The V segment lost 2 bases and the J segment 3 bases; nucleotides outside the gene matches: 5. CDR3 sequence (DNA): TGCAGTGCTAGAACACCGGGACAGGGCTACGAGCAGTACTTC. Encoded protein: CSARTPGQGYEQYF.

This clonotype was recorded a few times. The chain is built from TRBV28 and TRBJ2-1; 10 bases fit TRBD1. After removal of 1 base from V and 4 bases from J, the junction contained 4 bases not matched to a gene. There are 16 residues in the CDR3. Germline V gives CDR1 MDHEN, CDR2 SYDVKM. CDR3 region: CASSLFSGQGYNEQFF. The CDR3 DNA reads TGTGCCAGCAGTTTATTTTCGGGACAGGGGTACAATGAGCAGTTCTTC.

Remarks on this clonotype: Relative to the germline gene, one junction end is altered; a read error may explain this. The CDR3 here is CASSSISRVLIF. The CDR3 DNA sequence: TGTGCCAGCAGTTCCATCTCGCGGGTGTTGATCTTC. The chain joins TRBV2 to TRBJ2-1, with D possibly TRBD2 on 5 matching bases. Germline V lookup: CDR1 SNHLY, CDR2 FYNNEI. The CDR3 covers 12 residues.

The chain is built from TRBV6-1 and TRBJ2-7; 7 nucleotides align to TRBD1. Trimming removed 3 bases from V and 2 bases from J; junction bases left unmatched: 19. The CDR3 has 19 residues. Germline V lookup: CDR1 MNHNS, CDR2 SASEGT. The CDR3 DNA follows: TGTGCCAGCAGTGACCGACCCCGTGGGGCAGGGGGACAGACCTACGAGCAGTACTTC. It specifies CASSDRPRGAGGQTYEQYF.

This clonotype is judged medium-sized. This rearrangement joins TRBV27 to TRBJ2-3, with TRBD2 matching 7 bases. V dropped 3 bases and J dropped 6; count of bases not matched to a gene: 12. Looked up from germline, CDR1 is MNHEY and CDR2 is SMNVEV (reference sequence). The CDR3 spans 16 residues. The CDR3 reads CASSFGAGRISDTQYF. The CDR3 DNA follows: TGTGCCAGCAGTTTTGGAGCGGGAAGGATCTCCGATACGCAGTATTTT.